Listed below are T cell receptor beta chains from one sample, sequenced in a study of T cells in Graves' hyperthyroidism and ophthalmopathy. TCRdb ran MiXCR on the multiplex PCR reads and lists one entry per CDR3 protein. In the table there are 500,000 to 600,000 distinct CDR3 sequences, just over 45% of which are singletons. Sequencing was carried out using peripheral blood or thyroid tissue (not recorded which). These receptor sequences come from an adult woman with Graves' disease, either hyperthyroidism or ophthalmopathy (not recorded which). Both conserved end residues are part of each CDR3. Fields, in order: clone size, V gene, CDR3 protein. The size field is filled for only some rows; it gives once, few, many or a size class.

many TRBV19 CASTQSGMVNTEAFF
many TRBV12-3/TRBV12-4 CASSLGARGLQETQYF
many TRBV20-1 CRAGWGRGYGYTF
- TRBV20-1 CSAREGHQGTQYF
- TRBV20-1 CSARVFKGNSNQPQHF
- TRBV19 CASQGGPSPYEQYF
many TRBV9 CASSPGGAEQYF
- TRBV19 CATRTGQQIDGYTF
- TRBV5-1 CASSFFDRLNTEAFF
- TRBV7-2 CASSLGFGGNQPQHF
once TRBV19 CASSIAGTVDGYTF
many TRBV2 CASSSYRENTEAFF
- TRBV9 CASSPPSGPRVREQYF
- TRBV7-9 CASSLVQGHNSPPHF